The 5 T cell receptor beta chains in this list originate from one sample, sequenced in a study of blood T cell repertoires in COVID-19. The method was immunoSEQ multiplex PCR; TCRdb's version includes in-frame clones alone and lacks a portion of them. The sample yields more than 200,000 clones, about nine tenths seen once. The source material was peripheral blood. The receptors here all came from a woman in her sixties or seventies with acute or convalescent COVID-19.

The chain couples TRBV6-5 to TRBJ1-3; 7 nucleotides align to TRBD1. Per the germline V gene, CDR1 is MNHEY and CDR2 is SVGAGI. Germline trimming cut 6 bases from V and 13 bases from J; bases unmatched to any gene: 9. The CDR3 has 12 residues. The chain's CDR3 is CASRTGSSSIYF. The DNA of the CDR3 is TGTGCCAGCAGGACAGGGTCCTCGTCTATATATTTT.

The chain carries TRBV5-1 and TRBJ2-5; D may be TRBD2 (6 bases). The V end was cut by 4 bases, the J end by 2 bases, with 24 bases between. CDR1 and CDR2 (germline): SGHRS, YFSETQ. CDR3 length: 18 amino acids. CDR3 residues: CASSPGTQGLFGQETQYF. DNA of the CDR3: TGCGCCAGCAGCCCCGGGACTCAGGGCCTTTTTGGGCAAGAGACCCAGTACTTC.

V is TRBV28 and J is TRBJ2-1; 10 positions agree with TRBD1. The germline V gene has CDR1 MDHEN and CDR2 SYDVKM. This CDR3 comprises 19 residues. V shed 3 bases, J shed 6 bases, and the junction held 17 bases outside the gene matches. CDR3 residues: CASSFPRQGALRARNEQFF. CDR3 nucleotides: TGTGCCAGCAGTTTTCCGAGACAGGGGGCTCTCCGGGCCCGCAATGAGCAGTTCTTC.

The V gene is TRBV6-5, the J gene TRBJ2-3; 8 bases line up with TRBD1. CDR1 is MNHEY, CDR2 SVGAGI, per germline. V was pared by 10 bases and J by 5 bases, with 2 bases of the junction left unmatched. The CDR3 totals 11 residues. The CDR3 reads CATGTGDTQYF. The CDR3 DNA sequence: TGTGCCACCGGGACAGGAGATACGCAGTATTTT.

This clone was picked up one time. The chain is built from TRBV5-5 and TRBJ2-7, with a possible D match to TRBD1 (6 bases). Between the trimmed V and J ends, which lost 3 bases and 3 bases, there was a span of 7 bases. The CDR3 extends over 12 amino acids. Germline loops: CDR1 SGHKS, CDR2 YYEKEE (reference sequence). CDR3 loop: CASSWTVYEQYF. The CDR3 DNA reads TGTGCCAGCAGCTGGACAGTCTACGAGCAGTACTTC.